This T cell receptor (beta chain) was sequenced in a study of T cells in tuberculosis. Regarding the study as a whole: Smaller distances to GMM-specific TCRs suggested their expansion in active tuberculosis. Samples were chosen by availability of cryopreserved specimens.

Noted time point: new active TB diagnosis, blood taken before or within 7 days of starting treatment. Each donor contributed 100,000 or so T cells on average, unsorted. Of note for this clone: Its antigen is not known.

Repertoires were generated with immunoSEQ multiplex PCR, while TCRdb's copy carries only in-frame clones and drops some. This sample has fewer than 40,000 clones, with about 91% found just once. The germline CDR1 and CDR2 sequences are SGHRS and YFSETQ. V lost 4 bases to trimming and J lost 3 bases, with 10 bases between them. The CDR3 sequence is 13 residues long. The source was PBMCs, collected at tuberculosis diagnosis. The source of this sequence is an adult with tuberculosis. The chain employs TRBV5-1 and TRBJ1-1; D may be TRBD1 (5 bases). CDR3: CASSRGFYTEAFF. The CDR3 DNA follows: TGCGCCAGCAGCCGGGGGTTTTACACTGAAGCTTTCTTT.